The 31 T cell receptor beta chains below all came from one sample that was sequenced in a study of blood T cell repertoires in COVID-19. Generated by immunoSEQ multiplex PCR, the TCRdb table keeps only in-frame clones and is missing some. The sample has around 130,000 clones, less than 85% seen once; the top ten hold 10% to 15%. The specimen was peripheral blood. The receptors were gathered from a woman aged 60-75 years with acute or convalescent COVID-19.

This clone was detected only a few times. The rearrangement uses TRBV24-1 and TRBJ1-3, with D maybe TRBD1 (5 bases). The CDR3 is made up of 14 amino acids. Germline V lookup: CDR1 KGHDR, CDR2 SFDVKD. Trimming took off 5 bases at V and 4 bases at J, with 11 bases between the two ends. The CDR3 is CATSAPGNGNTIYF. The CDR3 DNA sequence: TGTGCCACCAGTGCCCCAGGGAACGGAAACACCATATATTTT.

The J gene is TRBJ2-2, the V gene TRBV7-3, with 9 bases fitting TRBD1. The CDR3 runs to 19 residues. In germline, CDR1 is SGHTA, CDR2 FQGTGA. Trimming at V came to 1 base and at J to 3 bases, leaving 12 bases not matched to a gene. This CDR3 is CASSLIPLRTGAYTGELFF. The CDR3 DNA follows: TGTGCCAGCAGCTTAATCCCCCTCCGGACAGGGGCGTACACCGGGGAGCTGTTTTTT.

The V gene is TRBV6-5, the J gene TRBJ2-7; tentative D call: TRBD2 (5 bases). This CDR3 is 15 amino acids long. Trimming pared 5 bases from V and 0 bases from J, leaving 14 bases between. Germline loops: CDR1 MNHEY, CDR2 SVGAGI. This chain's CDR3 is CASSLGDGSSYEQYV. The CDR3 DNA follows: TGTGCCAGCAGTCTCGGGGATGGGAGCTCCTACGAGCAGTACGTC.

The chain has TRBV6-1 and TRBJ2-7; D remains unclear. There are 14 residues in the CDR3. V lost 2 bases and J 0 bases, leaving 8 bases between the germline ends. Germline V lookup: CDR1 MNHNS, CDR2 SASEGT. As DNA, the CDR3 is TGTGCCAGCAGTGAATTCTGGAGCTCCTACGAGCAGTACTTC. This codes for CASSEFWSSYEQYF.

The J gene is TRBJ1-2, the V gene TRBV25-1, with a possible D match to TRBD1 (5 bases). This CDR3 contains 12 residues. The germline CDR1 and CDR2 sequences are MGHDK and SYGVNS. The CDR3 coding sequence is TGTGTCACGAAAGGGGCTGGGCGAGGCTACACCTTC. Translating gives CVTKGAGRGYTF.

The chain joins TRBV6-6 to TRBJ1-5; TRBD1 matches 10 bases. Trimming cost V 5 bases and J 1 base; bases outside gene matches: 8. This CDR3 spans 17 amino acids. The germline gives CDR1 MNHNY, CDR2 SVGAGI (reference sequence). CDR3 nucleotides: TGTGCCAGCAGTCGTATGATGGGACAGGGGAGCAATCAGCCCCAGCATTTT. Translating it yields CASSRMMGQGSNQPQHF.

The table lists this clone with a few counts. V usage is TRBV24-1 and J usage is TRBJ1-5; D is unclear. Germline V CDR1 and CDR2: KGHDR, SFDVKD. The ends were cut back, 4 bases at V and 4 bases at J, with 7 bases in the middle. The CDR3 is 13 residues long. In DNA, the CDR3 is TGTGCCACCAGTGAGGTCGGGAATCAGCCCCAGCATTTT. This gives the protein CATSEVGNQPQHF.

This chain connects TRBV7-9 to TRBJ1-1, with 9 bases lining up with TRBD1. Germline-derived CDR1 and CDR2 are SEHNR and FQNEAQ (reference sequence). J lost 5 bases, V lost 5 bases, and 3 bases had no gene match. CDR3 size: 13 residues. The DNA of the CDR3 is TGTGCCAGCAGCCGACAGGGGGGGACTGAAGCTTTCTTT. Amino acid sequence: CASSRQGGTEAFF.

The gene calls are TRBV7-2 and TRBJ1-5, with D possibly TRBD1 on 5 matching bases. The CDR3 sequence is 14 residues long. Germline CDR1 SGHTA, CDR2 FQGNSA. Trimming pared 2 bases from V and 7 bases from J, leaving 12 bases between. The CDR3 loop is CASSLSGGNQPQHF. CDR3 bases: TGTGCCAGCAGCTTATCTGGGGGGAACCAGCCCCAGCATTTT.

In its sample, this clone was seen a few times. The rearrangement joins TRBV24-1 to TRBJ1-2; 9 nucleotides agree with TRBD1. Germline values: CDR1 KGHDR, CDR2 SFDVKD. The CDR3 totals 15 residues. V lost 4 bases, J lost 7 bases, and 9 bases stayed unmatched. The CDR3 nucleotides are TGTGCCACCAGTGACCCGACAGGGGGAGGAGTTGGCTACACCTTC. Protein: CATSDPTGGGVGYTF.

This clone has more than one count but fewer than ten. V usage is TRBV3-1 (or the pseudogene TRBV3-2) and J usage is TRBJ1-6; no firm D call. V was clipped by 1 base and J by 9 bases, with 10 bases between them. Germline loops: CDR1 LGHDT, CDR2 YNNKEL (reference sequence). The CDR3 contains 14 residues. In nucleotides, the CDR3 is TGTGCCAGCAGCCAAGTTAGTGCAAGTTCACCCCTCCACTTT. Translation: CASSQVSASSPLHF.

The chain links TRBV4-1 to TRBJ2-1; TRBD2 matches 7 bases. Germline V gene sequence: CDR1 MGHRA, CDR2 YSYEKL. The CDR3 is 12 amino acids. The V and J ends lost 5 bases and 14 bases, in that order; junction bases with no gene match: 9. The CDR3 region has the DNA TGCGCCAGCAGCGGCGAAAGGACTAGAAAGTTCTTC. Translating gives CASSGERTRKFF.

The chain combines TRBV28 with TRBJ1-2; D is perhaps TRBD1 (5 bases). This CDR3 contains 14 residues. Germline V gene data show CDR1 as MDHEN and CDR2 as SYDVKM. Trimming shortened V by 5 bases and J by 4 bases, and 14 bases separated the two germline ends. The CDR3 region has the DNA TGTGCCAGCAGTCGGGGGGACGGGGGCTATGGCTACACCTTC. Translating it yields CASSRGDGGYGYTF.

The chain employs TRBV7-8 and TRBJ2-5; possibly TRBD2 for D (6 bases). Trimming removed 5 bases from V and 5 bases from J, with 21 bases in between. The germline V gene has CDR1 SGHVS and CDR2 FQNEAQ. This CDR3 region has 16 residues. The CDR3 protein is CASSPMGRLVGETQYF. The CDR3 region has the DNA TGTGCCAGCAGCCCGATGGGGAGGTTGGTCGGGGAGACCCAGTACTTC.

The chain is built from TRBV2 and TRBJ2-4; 7 bases map to TRBD2. The germline CDR1 and CDR2 sequences are SNHLY and FYNNEI. This CDR3 is 13 amino acids long. The V and J ends lost 6 bases and 3 bases, in that order; junction bases with no gene match: 2. In DNA form, the CDR3 reads TGTGCCAGCAGACGGGAGGTCAAAAACATTCAGTACTTC. This translates into CASRREVKNIQYF.

The chain recombines TRBV19 with TRBJ1-1; D remains ambiguous. Trimming stripped 9 bases from V and 5 bases from J, with 10 bases between. Germline loops: CDR1 LNHDA, CDR2 SQIVND (reference sequence). The CDR3 contains 11 residues. The CDR3 DNA follows: TGTGCCAGCAGAGGTTGGACTGAAGCTTTCTTT. Protein: CASRGWTEAFF.

The CDR3 protein is CASSPLSGTGDSPLHF. The CDR3 DNA reads as TGTGCCAGCAGCCCCCTTTCCGGGACAGGGGATTCACCCCTCCACTTT. The chain is built from TRBV3-1 (or the pseudogene TRBV3-2) and TRBJ1-6; TRBD1 matches at 10 bases. Germline V gene data show CDR1 as LGHDT and CDR2 as YNNKEL (reference sequence). The CDR3 runs to 16 residues. Trimming cost V 4 bases and J 8 bases; bases outside gene matches: 8.

The chain carries TRBV11-3 and TRBJ2-5; D call uncertain. Germline loops: CDR1 SGHNT, CDR2 YENEEA. CDR3 size: 15 residues. Trimming removed 1 base from V and 5 bases from J, with 14 bases in between. The CDR3 spells CASSLGSLGVETQYF. Written as DNA, the CDR3 is TGTGCCAGCAGCTTAGGTTCTCTAGGAGTCGAGACCCAGTACTTC.

The V call is TRBV6-5, the J call TRBJ1-2, with D perhaps matching TRBD1 (6 bases). This CDR3 has 11 amino acids. Germline CDR1 reads MNHEY; CDR2 reads SVGAGI. V was pared by 11 bases and J by 1 base, with 8 bases between. CDR3 coding DNA: TGTGCCGGACAGTTTAACTATGGCTACACCTTC. Amino acid sequence: CAGQFNYGYTF.

The gene calls are TRBV10-2 and TRBJ1-4; TRBD1 matches 9 bases. V shed 5 bases and J 7 bases; nucleotides not matched to a gene: 11. The CDR3 contains 16 residues. CDR1 and CDR2 (germline): WSHSY, SAAADI. CDR3 coding DNA: TGCGCCAGCAGTCGGACTATCGGGACAGGGCCTGAAAAACTGTTTTTT. Protein product: CASSRTIGTGPEKLFF.

The V call is TRBV5-5, the J call TRBJ2-4, with no clear D. This CDR3 spans 16 amino acids. V was trimmed by 5 bases and J by 0 bases, leaving 15 bases between them. Germline CDR1 and CDR2: SGHKS and YYEKEE (reference sequence). The CDR3 sequence is CASRQTGTVAKNIQYF. DNA for the CDR3: TGTGCCAGCAGACAGACCGGTACAGTAGCCAAAAACATTCAGTACTTC.

This chain uses TRBV29-1 with TRBJ2-3; unclear D gene. CDR1 SQVTM and CDR2 ANQGSEA come from the germline V gene. Trimming took off 6 bases at V and 3 bases at J, with 16 bases between the two ends. The CDR3 is 14 residues long. CDR3 sequence: CSVTTPPRTDTQYF. For the CDR3, the DNA is TGCAGCGTAACGACTCCCCCGAGGACAGATACGCAGTATTTT.

Written as DNA, the CDR3 is TGTGCCAGCAGTTTGACAGGGGCCGACTCACCCCTCCACTTT. It translates to CASSLTGADSPLHF. The J gene is TRBJ1-6, the V gene TRBV27, with 8 positions matching TRBD1. CDR3 length: 14 residues. With V trimmed by 3 bases and J by 10 bases, 5 bases remained unmatched. The germline V gene has CDR1 MNHEY and CDR2 SMNVEV (reference sequence).

V is TRBV6-5 and J is TRBJ1-1; D uncertain. Trimming stripped 5 bases from V and 0 bases from J, with 13 bases between. This CDR3 is built from 15 residues. The germline V gene encodes CDR1 MNHEY and CDR2 SVGAGI. CDR3 coding DNA: TGTGCCAGCAGTCGTACGATGAGTTTGAACACTGAAGCTTTCTTT. Residues: CASSRTMSLNTEAFF.

The V call is TRBV24-1, the J call TRBJ1-2, with D unresolved. The germline V gene has CDR1 KGHDR and CDR2 SFDVKD. The V and J ends lost 5 bases and 2 bases respectively, with 8 bases between them. This CDR3 contains 13 residues. The CDR3 DNA follows: TGTGCCACCAGTGTTTCGGAGAACTATGGCTACACCTTC. Residues: CATSVSENYGYTF.

The chain combines TRBV3-1 (or the pseudogene TRBV3-2) with TRBJ1-4; TRBD1 is a possible D gene (5 bases). V was cut by 4 bases and J by 4 bases, with 13 bases left in between. CDR1 is LGHDT and CDR2 is YNNKEL in the germline V gene (reference sequence). This CDR3 has 15 residues. Here the CDR3 DNA reads TGTGCCAGCAGCCGGTATCGGGGGGGTAATGAAAAACTGTTTTTT. This encodes CASSRYRGGNEKLFF.

This clone has only one observation. The genes are TRBV6-1 and TRBJ2-5; 10 positions agree with TRBD2. Trimming removed 3 bases from V and 4 bases from J; junction bases left unmatched: 11. Germline values: CDR1 MNHNS, CDR2 SASEGT. This CDR3 region has 17 residues. The CDR3 loop reads CASSELAGGVTGETQYF. In DNA, the CDR3 is TGTGCCAGCAGTGAGTTAGCGGGGGGCGTGACCGGAGAGACCCAGTACTTC.

The chain recombines TRBV6-5 with TRBJ2-6, with D possibly TRBD1 on 5 matching bases. CDR1 is MNHEY and CDR2 is SVGAGI in the germline V gene. V lost 6 bases and J lost 4, with 7 bases in between. The CDR3 loop spans 13 amino acids. The CDR3 sequence: CASSDSGANVLTF. CDR3 coding DNA: TGTGCCAGCAGCGACAGCGGGGCCAACGTCCTGACTTTC.

The V and J genes are TRBV12-2 and TRBJ1-2; TRBD1 is taken as the D call from the table, unchecked against the DNA. TRBV12-2 is an annotated pseudogene. The CDR3 extends over 16 amino acids. DNA for the CDR3: TGTGCAAGTCGCCGAAAAGGACAGACGTATAACTATGGCTACACCTTC. It specifies CASRRKGQTYNYGYTF.

V gene TRBV5-4 combines with J gene TRBJ1-3, with D maybe TRBD1 (6 bases). V lost 4 bases and J lost 7, with 24 bases in between. Germline lookup yields CDR1 SGHNT and CDR2 YYREEE (reference sequence). This CDR3 spans 17 amino acids. The DNA of the CDR3 is TGTGCCAGCAGCGTGTTCTCCGGGACAAAAGCTGAGAACACCATATATTTT. Protein: CASSVFSGTKAENTIYF.

For the CDR3, the DNA is TGTGCCAGCAGTTTATCGGGAGGGGCTATGGGAGGCTACACCTTC. Its protein product is CASSLSGGAMGGYTF. This sequence joins TRBV27 and TRBJ1-2; TRBD1 might be the D (5 bases). Germline V gene sequence: CDR1 MNHEY, CDR2 SMNVEV (reference sequence). Trimming took off 0 bases at V and 8 bases at J, with 16 bases between the two ends. The CDR3 has 15 residues.